Shown below are 9 T cell receptor beta chains from a single sample sequenced in a study of Ad26.COV2.S vaccination and SARS-CoV-2 variants. Treatment meaning: 15 to 20 received Ad26.COV2.S at low or high dose, single or two shots; 5 received placebo; per-sample allocation not given. Samples came from day 63 after the first vaccine or placebo injection. Sequenced by immunoSEQ multiplex PCR; TCRdb stores in-frame clones only, minus some. The repertoire holds roughly 300,000 clones, with around 88% as singletons. Source: peripheral blood, taken in a trial of Ad26.COV2.S vaccine versus placebo. The source is a person aged 18-60 years who received the Ad26.COV2.S COVID-19 vaccine or a placebo.

This chain links TRBV6-1 with TRBJ1-5; 9 positions match TRBD1. With V trimmed by 4 bases and J by 0 bases, 10 bases remained unmatched. The germline CDR1 and CDR2 sequences are MNHNS and SASEGT. The CDR3 totals 18 residues. Here the CDR3 DNA reads TGTGCCAGCAGTGCTTCGGGACAGGGATCCCCTAGCAATCAGCCCCAGCATTTT. It yields the protein CASSASGQGSPSNQPQHF.

The chain recombines TRBV24-1 with TRBJ1-5, with D possibly matching TRBD1 (6 bases). V lost 4 bases and J lost 2, with 11 bases in between. The CDR3 has 15 amino acids. CDR1 KGHDR and CDR2 SFDVKD come from the germline V gene. The DNA of the CDR3 is TGTGCCACCAGTGACAACTCAGGGGGCAATCAGCCCCAGCATTTT. As protein: CATSDNSGGNQPQHF.

The chain employs TRBV2 and TRBJ2-1, with a weak D call TRBD2 (7 bases). Trimming took 11 bases from V and 1 from J, leaving 18 bases between them. The CDR3 contains 15 residues. Germline V gene data show CDR1 as SNHLY and CDR2 as FYNNEI. The CDR3 bases are TGTGCCGTTCTGGGGGCTAGCGGATCCTACAATGAGCAGTTCTTC. As protein: CAVLGASGSYNEQFF.

This clone has a handful of counts. The chain has TRBV6-5 and TRBJ1-3, with D perhaps TRBD1 (6 bases). CDR1 MNHEY and CDR2 SVGAGI come from the germline V gene. V gave up 6 bases and J gave up 0 bases, with 12 bases separating them. CDR3 length equals 15 residues. The CDR3 DNA follows: TGTGCCAGCAGCGAGACAGGATACTCTGGAAACACCATATATTTT. It is translated as CASSETGYSGNTIYF.

This chain's CDR3 is CASSHRVTQYF. The CDR3 DNA follows: TGTGCCAGCAGTCACCGGGTTACGCAGTATTTT. J is TRBJ2-3 and V is TRBV2; D not resolved. Germline loops: CDR1 SNHLY, CDR2 FYNNEI. V lost 5 bases and J 8 bases, leaving 8 bases between the germline ends. The CDR3 sequence is 11 residues long.

CDR3 region: CASSYRGEQYF. The CDR3 region has the DNA TGTGCCAGCAGTTACCGAGGGGAGCAGTACTTC. This rearrangement joins TRBV6-2 or TRBV6-3 to TRBJ2-7; weak D call: TRBD2 (5 bases). Germline V gene sequence: CDR1 MNHEY, CDR2 SVGEGT. The length of the CDR3 is 11 residues. V was shortened by 2 bases and J by 7 bases, with 6 bases between the two germline ends.

Written as DNA, the CDR3 is TGTGCCAGCAGACTCTGGGACGAGCAGTACTTC. Translated, it gives CASRLWDEQYF. V and J are TRBV28 and TRBJ2-7; D ambiguous. Germline V gene lookup returns CDR1 MDHEN and CDR2 SYDVKM. Trimming stripped 6 bases from V and 5 bases from J, with 8 bases between. This CDR3 has 11 amino acids.

This chain uses TRBV30 with TRBJ1-4; D ambiguous. The V end was cut by 0 bases, the J end by 8 bases, with 10 bases between. Germline V lookup: CDR1 GTSNPN, CDR2 SVGIG (reference sequence). The CDR3 spans 13 residues. Here the CDR3 reads CAWSVQSGEKLFF. In DNA, the CDR3 is TGTGCCTGGAGTGTACAGTCTGGAGAAAAACTGTTTTTT.

This clone appeared a single time. The gene calls are TRBV19 and TRBJ1-1, with D perhaps TRBD1 (5 bases). Trimming removed 1 base at V and 0 bases at J, with 9 bases between. The length of the CDR3 is 15 residues. The germline CDR1 and CDR2 sequences are LNHDA and SQIVND (reference sequence). Here the CDR3 reads CASSIADRLNTEAFF. The DNA of the CDR3 is TGTGCCAGTAGTATAGCTGACAGACTGAACACTGAAGCTTTCTTT.